The clone carrying this T cell receptor beta chain showed up just once. Antigen unknown. Treatment meaning: approximately 10-day PBMC culture with coronavirus spike peptide pools or control peptides (ViraFEST assay). This entry comes from a study of vaccination and CD4 T cells after COVID-19. Study information: Overlapping spike peptides from SARS-CoV-2, HCoV-NL63, HCoV-OC43 and HCoV-229E served to stimulate the cells.

Sequencing of the DNA from cultured CD4+ T cells was carried out with the Oncomine TCR Beta short-read assay. MiXCR, applied by TCRdb to the PCR reads, yields one record per CDR3 protein. This sample yields several thousand distinct CDR3 sequences, of which over 70% are seen a single time; approximately 15% belongs to the top ten. Study findings and constraints: From a median of about 21 to 38, SARS-CoV-2-reactive clonotypes increased, though not significantly.

Unmatched junction bases numbered 4, after V lost 6 bases and J lost 6 bases. From germline, CDR1 is DFQATT and CDR2 SNEGSKA (reference sequence). The CDR3 totals 13 residues. The chain employs TRBV20-1 and TRBJ1-4; 10 nucleotides line up with TRBD1. The clonotype comes from a human donor who had recovered from COVID-19. Sequencing was done on a sample of CD4+ T cells from blood, cultured in vitro. DNA for the CDR3: TGCAGTGCCCGACAGGGGGCGGATGAAAAACTGTTTTTT. Protein product: CSARQGADEKLFF.